Each of the 17 T cell receptor beta chains below was sequenced from the same sample in a study of OX40 agonist ivuxolimab in advanced cancers. Library construction relied on the immunoSEQ multiplex PCR assay. TCRdb obtained this table from immuneACCESS and retained in-frame rearrangements with V and J assigned. These tables miss some clones; where compared with another copy, unresolved V genes account for less than half of the shortfall, and the remainder is unexplained. Within this sample are 35,000 to 50,000 clones, with 86% of them counted one time only. Of the sample, about 35% falls within the top ten clones. The sample in question was CD4+ or CD8+ T cells sorted from blood, obtained in a trial of the OX40 agonist ivuxolimab. These receptor sequences come from an adult with an advanced solid tumor such as melanoma, head and neck, liver or kidney cancer.

The chain recombines TRBV6-5 with TRBJ2-4, with D possibly being TRBD2 (6 bases). CDR3 length: 13 residues. The germline V and J ends were trimmed by 11 bases and 1 base, with 12 bases remaining between them. Germline V gene lookup returns CDR1 MNHEY and CDR2 SVGAGI. In DNA form, the CDR3 reads TGTGCCTCTGCCCGGGAGGCCAAAAACATTCAGTACTTC. The encoded protein is CASAREAKNIQYF.

The CDR3 protein is CASSYSRGVSGNTIYF. CDR3 nucleotide sequence: TGTGCCAGCAGTTACTCCCGCGGGGTCTCTGGAAACACCATATATTTT. The V gene is TRBV6-5, the J gene TRBJ1-3; no clear D gene. The CDR3 is made up of 16 amino acids. CDR1 and CDR2 from the germline V gene are MNHEY and SVGAGI. V dropped 0 bases and J dropped 0 bases, with 9 bases sitting between them.

V is TRBV18 and J is TRBJ2-5, with TRBD2 matching 8 bases. V shed 4 bases, J shed 3 bases, and the junction held 4 bases outside the gene matches. Per the germline V gene, CDR1 is KGHSH and CDR2 is LQKENI. The CDR3 totals 14 residues. DNA for the CDR3: TGTGCCAGCTCACGAACGGGGGGGGAAGAGACCCAGTACTTC. Translation: CASSRTGGEETQYF.

The rearrangement links TRBV6-5 to TRBJ2-3; the match to TRBD2 covers 14 bases. The CDR3 contains 15 residues. The ends lost 6 bases at V and 4 bases at J; junction bases unmatched: 3. Germline CDR1 reads MNHEY; CDR2 reads SVGAGI. CDR3 sequence (DNA): TGTGCCAGCAGCATGGGACTAGCGGGGGCAGATACGCAGTATTTT. This gives the protein CASSMGLAGADTQYF.

This clone has only one observation. The chain joins TRBV7-9 to TRBJ2-1; TRBD2 is a possible D gene (6 bases). V lost 5 bases and J lost 8, with 16 bases in between. The germline CDR1 and CDR2 sequences are SEHNR and FQNEAQ (reference sequence). The CDR3 contains 14 residues. This CDR3 is CASSRGSYKDEQFF. DNA of the CDR3: TGTGCCAGCAGCCGGGGGAGTTACAAAGATGAGCAGTTCTTC.

The chain employs TRBV9 and TRBJ2-5; D not resolved. The germline V gene has CDR1 SGDLS and CDR2 YYNGEE. The CDR3 spans 14 residues. The V and J ends lost 0 bases and 4 bases respectively, with 10 bases between them. The CDR3 here is CASSVGSTRETQYF. In nucleotides, the CDR3 is TGTGCCAGCAGCGTAGGTAGCACCCGAGAGACCCAGTACTTC.

This clone has only a few counts. This chain joins TRBV5-4 and TRBJ2-1; 9 nucleotides match TRBD2. J lost 8 bases, V lost 2 bases, and 8 bases had no gene match. Germline-derived CDR1 and CDR2 are SGHNT and YYREEE (reference sequence). The CDR3 loop spans 15 amino acids. The CDR3 sequence is CASSLWGSGSDEQFF. The DNA for the CDR3 is TGTGCCAGCAGCTTATGGGGTAGCGGGAGTGATGAGCAGTTCTTC.

The sample holds one count of this clone. The chain is built from TRBV21-1 and TRBJ2-7; the table's D call, TRBD1, was not checked against the DNA. TRBV21-1 constitutes a pseudogene. The CDR3 runs to 14 residues. CDR3 bases: TGTGCCAGCAGCGGACAGTCCCCAACCTACGAGCAGTACTTC. Amino acids: CASSGQSPTYEQYF.

This sequence joins TRBV6-5 and TRBJ1-4; D remains unclear. There are 13 residues in the CDR3. Germline V gene lookup returns CDR1 MNHEY and CDR2 SVGAGI. V lost 8 bases to trimming and J lost 0 bases, with 7 bases between them. The CDR3 nucleotides read TGTGCCAGCGTAGGGTCAACTAATGAAAAACTGTTTTTT. Protein: CASVGSTNEKLFF.

This clone is a singleton in its sample. The chain carries TRBV7-9 and TRBJ1-1; no definite D call. CDR3 length: 12 residues. Germline V gene sequence: CDR1 SEHNR, CDR2 FQNEAQ (reference sequence). Trimming left V 5 bases short and J 8 bases short, with 12 bases between. CDR3 protein: CASSLDTTEAFF. CDR3 nucleotide sequence: TGTGCCAGCAGCCTCGACACTACGGAAGCTTTCTTT.

The V call is TRBV27, the J call TRBJ2-3; TRBD2 is a possible D gene (6 bases). Germline CDR1 and CDR2: MNHEY and SMNVEV (reference sequence). The CDR3 is 15 residues long. V was shortened by 5 bases and J by 1 base, with 13 bases between the two germline ends. The CDR3 DNA follows: TGTGCCAGCAGTACGGGAGACGGGGGCACAGATACGCAGTATTTT. This translates into CASSTGDGGTDTQYF.

This clone was recorded only once. The CDR3 DNA sequence: TGCGCCAGCAGCTTGGCAGGGACAGACTCTGGAAACACCATATATTTT. Protein product: CASSLAGTDSGNTIYF. V usage is TRBV5-1 and J usage is TRBJ1-3; 7 nucleotides agree with TRBD1. The ends lost 0 bases at V and 0 bases at J; junction bases unmatched: 3. CDR3 length: 16 amino acids. Germline V CDR1 and CDR2: SGHRS, YFSETQ.

The gene calls are TRBV6-1 and TRBJ2-3; no reliable D call. This CDR3 contains 15 residues. V gave up 1 base and J gave up 0 bases, with 8 bases separating them. Germline V gene sequence: CDR1 MNHNS, CDR2 SASEGT. DNA of the CDR3: TGTGCCAGCAGTGAAGAATGGTGGAGCACAGATACGCAGTATTTT. Its protein is CASSEEWWSTDTQYF.

V gene TRBV6-1 combines with J gene TRBJ2-3, with 11 bases fitting TRBD2. J lost 2 bases, V lost 0 bases, and 1 base had no gene match. The CDR3 sequence is 16 residues long. Germline values: CDR1 MNHNS, CDR2 SASEGT. CDR3 region: CASSEASGGATDTQYF. CDR3 bases: TGTGCCAGCAGTGAAGCTAGCGGGGGGGCCACAGATACGCAGTATTTT.

The rearrangement links TRBV7-9 to TRBJ2-1; maybe TRBD2 (6 bases). This CDR3 has 15 amino acids. Germline V gene sequence: CDR1 SEHNR, CDR2 FQNEAQ (reference sequence). Trimming cost V 1 base and J 4 bases, with 11 bases left between them. The CDR3 loop reads CASSLDPGRYNEQFF. CDR3 bases: TGTGCCAGCAGCTTAGATCCTGGGAGGTACAATGAGCAGTTCTTC.

DNA of the CDR3: TGCAGCGCTGGGACAGGTTCCACCGGGGAGCTGTTTTTT. It translates to CSAGTGSTGELFF. The rearrangement uses TRBV29-1 and TRBJ2-2, with 8 bases lining up with TRBD1. V dropped 7 bases and J dropped 4; count of bases not matched to a gene: 5. Germline-derived CDR1 and CDR2 are SQVTM and ANQGSEA. CDR3 length equals 13 residues.

The chain links TRBV19 to TRBJ1-5; TRBD1 matches at 10 bases. This CDR3 region has 14 residues. The junction had 6 bases not matched to a gene; V was cut back by 7 bases and J by 6 bases. CDR1 and CDR2 from the germline V gene are LNHDA and SQIVND (reference sequence). DNA for the CDR3: TGTGCCAGTATTGGGACAGGGGAGATTCAGCCCCAGCATTTT. Amino acid sequence: CASIGTGEIQPQHF.